Shown below are 26 T cell receptor beta chains from a single sample sequenced in a study. TCRdb ran MiXCR on the 5' RACE reads and lists one entry per CDR3 protein. Altogether about 41,000 distinct CDR3 sequences are present, over 25% being singletons, with the ten largest covering about 3.9%. The sequencing sample was made of memory CD4+ T cells sorted from a lymph node. Subset in this sample: memory CD4+ T cells, CD4+CD45RO+CD25-. The source of these receptors is a female donor with breast cancer.

The V call is TRBV27, the J call TRBJ2-1; 9 nucleotides align to TRBD2. Unmatched junction bases numbered 4, after V lost 3 bases and J lost 4 bases. Germline loops: CDR1 MNHEY, CDR2 SMNVEV (reference sequence). The CDR3 length is 15 residues. DNA of the CDR3: TGTGCCAGCAGTTTGGGTAGCGGGGGATACAATGAGCAGTTCTTC. This translates into CASSLGSGGYNEQFF.

This sequence joins TRBV28 and TRBJ2-1, with TRBD2 matching 8 bases. CDR3 length: 13 amino acids. V dropped 6 bases and J dropped 4; count of bases not matched to a gene: 2. Germline CDR1 reads MDHEN; CDR2 reads SYDVKM. The CDR3 DNA reads as TGTGCCAGCAGGCGGGAGGAATACAATGAGCAGTTCTTC. It yields the protein CASRREEYNEQFF.

The chain couples TRBV3-1 to TRBJ2-4, with D possibly matching TRBD1 (5 bases). Germline lookup yields CDR1 LGHDT and CDR2 YNNKEL (reference sequence). CDR3 length: 14 residues. V was pared by 0 bases and J by 9 bases, with 12 bases between. The CDR3 loop is CASSQDGQGSIQYF. CDR3 DNA sequence: TGTGCCAGCAGCCAAGATGGGCAGGGTAGCATTCAGTACTTC.

The V call is TRBV4-1, the J call TRBJ2-7, with 8 bases that match TRBD2. V lost 3 bases to trimming and J lost 4 bases; unmatched junction nucleotides: 5. Germline V lookup: CDR1 MGHRA, CDR2 YSYEKL. CDR3 length equals 14 residues. The CDR3 region has the DNA TGCGCCAGCAGCCACCAACGGGAGGGGTACGAGCAGTACTTC. Its protein product is CASSHQREGYEQYF.

J is TRBJ2-1 and V is TRBV4-1; TRBD1 might be the D (6 bases). The CDR3 extends over 14 amino acids. V was shortened by 5 bases and J by 7 bases, with 15 bases between the two germline ends. Germline V gives CDR1 MGHRA, CDR2 YSYEKL. The CDR3 spells CASSLADSTNEQFF. The CDR3 nucleotides read TGCGCCAGCAGCTTGGCGGACAGTACAAATGAGCAGTTCTTC.

This clonotype was observed once. A much more abundant neighbour one base away suggests this may be a read error. CDR3 protein: CSAAMRYGYTF. The CDR3 nucleotides are TGCAGTGCCGCCATGCGGTATGGCTACACCTTC. The chain joins TRBV20-1 to TRBJ1-2; no reliable D call. The CDR3 is 11 amino acids. In germline, CDR1 is DFQATT, CDR2 SNEGSKA (reference sequence). V was trimmed by 6 bases and J by 5 bases, leaving 10 bases between them.

This clonotype appeared a few times. CDR3 protein: CASIDRHNEQFF. CDR3 coding DNA: TGTGCCAGCATCGACCGGCACAATGAGCAGTTCTTC. The chain is built from TRBV9 and TRBJ2-1; D is unclear. The V end lost 6 bases, the J end lost 5 bases, and 9 bases lay between the germline ends. Germline V CDR1 and CDR2: SGDLS, YYNGEE. The CDR3 is made up of 12 amino acids. The full variable domain, with the rest looked up from reference TRBV9 and TRBJ2-1, is DSGVTQTPKHLITATGQRVTLRCSPRSGDLSVYWYQQSLDQGLQFLIQYYNGEERAKGNILERFSAQQFPDLHSELNLSSLELGDSALYFCASIDRHNEQFFGPGTRLTVL.

The gene calls are TRBV6-5 and TRBJ2-1; 8 bases map to TRBD1. Trimming cost V 7 bases and J 0 bases; bases outside gene matches: 5. The length of the CDR3 is 15 residues. Germline V gene lookup returns CDR1 MNHEY and CDR2 SVGAGI. The CDR3 DNA follows: TGTGCCAGCACCCCAGGGGGCGTCTCCTACAATGAGCAGTTCTTC. Translating it yields CASTPGGVSYNEQFF.

A word on this clonotype: A much bigger clone sits one base away, suggesting this may be a read error. The chain recombines TRBV20-1 with TRBJ1-1; D perhaps matches TRBD1 (6 bases). This CDR3 has 15 amino acids. Trimming removed 6 bases at V and 7 bases at J, with 24 bases between. Looked up from germline, CDR1 is DFQATT and CDR2 is SNEGSKA (reference sequence). DNA for the CDR3: TGCAGTGCCCCTGAGGGGGGTTCGGGGGGGGGTGAAGCTTTCTTT. Protein: CSAPEGGSGGGEAFF.

The chain joins TRBV20-1 to TRBJ2-7; 8 bases fit TRBD2. The V gene's germline CDR1 is DFQATT and CDR2 SNEGSKA (reference sequence). The V segment lost 5 bases and the J segment 2 bases; nucleotides outside the gene matches: 2. The CDR3 has 12 residues. The CDR3 sequence: CSAPGLAYEQYF. DNA of the CDR3: TGCAGTGCTCCGGGACTAGCCTACGAGCAGTACTTC.

The chain uses TRBV20-1 and TRBJ2-4, with no clear D. Deletions cut 1 base from V and 9 bases from J, with 16 bases between. Germline CDR1 is DFQATT and CDR2 is SNEGSKA (reference sequence). The CDR3 extends over 14 amino acids. Written as DNA, the CDR3 is TGCAGTGCTAGAGCTCCAATATCCATTCCCATTCAGTACTTC. This translates into CSARAPISIPIQYF.

This chain joins TRBV7-2 and TRBJ1-1; a weak D match, TRBD1 (5 bases). Trimming pared 1 base from V and 5 bases from J, leaving 11 bases between. Per the germline V gene, CDR1 is SGHTA and CDR2 is FQGNSA. CDR3 size: 14 residues. CDR3 nucleotide sequence: TGTGCCAGCAGCTTAGAAGTGTGGGGGACTGAAGCTTTCTTT. Translated: CASSLEVWGTEAFF. Full variable domain (outside the CDR3, taken from reference TRBV7-2 and TRBJ1-1): GAGVSQSPSNKVTEKGKDVELRCDPISGHTALYWYRQSLGQGLEFLIYFQGNSAPDKSGLPSDRFSAERTGGSVSTLTIQRTQQEDSAVYLCASSLEVWGTEAFFGQGTRLTVV.

This clonotype was recorded a few times. V usage is TRBV20-1 and J usage is TRBJ2-1; TRBD2 agrees at 13 bases. The CDR3 consists of 16 residues. Unmatched junction bases numbered 10, after V lost 3 bases and J lost 8 bases. Germline V gives CDR1 DFQATT, CDR2 SNEGSKA (reference sequence). The DNA for the CDR3 is TGCAGTGCTAGGGAGAGGACTAGCGGGAGAATGGATGAGCAGTTCTTC. It is translated as CSARERTSGRMDEQFF.

This clonotype was observed a handful of times. This rearrangement joins TRBV27 to TRBJ2-6, with D perhaps TRBD2 (5 bases). Germline lookup yields CDR1 MNHEY and CDR2 SMNVEV (reference sequence). CDR3 size: 17 residues. The germline V and J ends were trimmed by 3 bases and 1 base, with 13 bases remaining between them. The CDR3 bases are TGTGCCAGCAGTTTTAGCGTTGGGCCTTCTGGGGCCAACGTCCTGACTTTC. This sequence encodes CASSFSVGPSGANVLTF.

This chain uses TRBV5-1 with TRBJ1-4; 10 bases match TRBD1. This CDR3 comprises 15 residues. V trimming: 4 bases; J trimming: 7 bases; junction bases outside the gene matches: 7. Germline CDR1 reads SGHRS; CDR2 reads YFSETQ. DNA for the CDR3: TGCGCCAGCAGCCCGCCGGGACAGGGGTCTGAAAAACTGTTTTTT. As protein: CASSPPGQGSEKLFF.

In its sample, this clonotype was seen a few times. This rearrangement joins TRBV20-1 to TRBJ2-2; a possible D gene is TRBD2 (6 bases). Germline values: CDR1 DFQATT, CDR2 SNEGSKA (reference sequence). The CDR3 runs to 16 residues. The V end lost 0 bases, the J end lost 1 base, and 12 bases lay between the germline ends. As DNA, the CDR3 is TGCAGTGCTAGAGATCCTCTAGCGAGGAACACCGGGGAGCTGTTTTTT. Translating it yields CSARDPLARNTGELFF.

The chain links TRBV6-2 or TRBV6-3 to TRBJ2-5; tentatively, D is TRBD1 (6 bases). Trimming removed 4 bases from V and 3 bases from J, with 9 bases in between. The CDR3 has 13 residues. Germline-derived CDR1 and CDR2 are MNHEY and SVGEGT. As DNA, the CDR3 is TGTGCCAGCAGTTCGGACAGCAAAGAGACCCAGTACTTC. It specifies CASSSDSKETQYF.

This clonotype was seen only a few times. The chain joins TRBV5-1 to TRBJ2-5; D unresolved. V was trimmed by 4 bases and J by 1 base, leaving 11 bases between them. The CDR3 consists of 14 residues. Germline V gene data show CDR1 as SGHRS and CDR2 as YFSETQ. CDR3 protein: CASSLNSPQETQYF. The CDR3, as DNA: TGCGCCAGCAGCCTAAATAGCCCCCAAGAGACCCAGTACTTC. Combining the CDR3 with reference TRBV5-1 and TRBJ2-5 gives the whole variable domain KAGVTQTPRYLIKTRGQQVTLSCSPISGHRSVSWYQQTPGQGLQFLFEYFSETQRNKGNFPGRFSGRQFSNSRSEMNVSTLELGDSALYLCASSLNSPQETQYFGPGTRLLVL.

Only a few counts were recorded for this clonotype. The V and J genes are TRBV9 and TRBJ2-7; 8 nucleotides line up with TRBD2. The germline CDR1 and CDR2 sequences are SGDLS and YYNGEE. This CDR3 is 14 amino acids long. V was pared by 4 bases and J by 6 bases, with 9 bases of the junction left unmatched. The CDR3 reads CASSSFSGNGEQYF. For the CDR3, the DNA is TGTGCCAGCAGCTCCTTTAGCGGGAACGGCGAGCAGTACTTC.

This chain uses TRBV24-1 with TRBJ2-5; D remains unclear. The CDR3 length is 13 residues. Germline CDR1 KGHDR, CDR2 SFDVKD. V dropped 4 bases and J dropped 0 bases, with 5 bases sitting between them. Written as DNA, the CDR3 is TGTGCCACCAGTGACAGCTACCAAGAGACCCAGTACTTC. Its protein product is CATSDSYQETQYF.

This clonotype was counted only a few times. The chain employs TRBV5-1 and TRBJ1-4; TRBD1 is a possible D gene (5 bases). CDR3 length: 14 amino acids. The V end lost 4 bases, the J end lost 8 bases, and 15 bases lay between the germline ends. Per the germline V gene, CDR1 is SGHRS and CDR2 is YFSETQ. The chain's CDR3 is CASSLGHGSEKLFF. The CDR3 DNA follows: TGCGCCAGCAGCCTCGGACACGGGTCGGAAAAACTGTTTTTT. Supplemented by reference TRBV5-1 and TRBJ1-4, the full variable domain reads KAGVTQTPRYLIKTRGQQVTLSCSPISGHRSVSWYQQTPGQGLQFLFEYFSETQRNKGNFPGRFSGRQFSNSRSEMNVSTLELGDSALYLCASSLGHGSEKLFFGSGTQLSVL.

This clonotype was observed many times. V and J are TRBV5-1 and TRBJ1-2; D gene ambiguous. The germline CDR1 and CDR2 sequences are SGHRS and YFSETQ. This CDR3 region has 13 residues. The V gene lost 1 base and the J gene lost 5 bases, with 9 bases spanning the gap. This chain's CDR3 is CASSLSARYGYTF. CDR3 sequence (DNA): TGCGCCAGCAGCTTGAGTGCACGGTATGGCTACACCTTC.

This sequence joins TRBV5-1 and TRBJ2-3; 10 bases are shared with TRBD2. With 0 bases clipped from V and 4 bases from J, the junction kept 8 bases outside the gene matches. In germline, CDR1 is SGHRS, CDR2 YFSETQ. This CDR3 region has 17 residues. The CDR3 sequence: CASSLEGLAGEADTQYF. CDR3 DNA: TGCGCCAGCAGCTTGGAAGGGCTAGCGGGAGAAGCAGATACGCAGTATTTT.

This clonotype was seen at least ten times. The chain is built from TRBV29-1 and TRBJ1-6, with a weak D call TRBD1 (5 bases). The germline gives CDR1 SQVTM, CDR2 ANQGSEA. This CDR3 contains 13 residues. V was trimmed by 5 bases and J by 13 bases, leaving 18 bases between them. CDR3 loop: CSVSQGLGPPLHF. The CDR3 DNA follows: TGCAGCGTTTCTCAGGGCCTCGGGCCTCCCCTCCACTTT.

This clonotype was counted a few times. The chain combines TRBV20-1 with TRBJ2-5; D possibly corresponds to TRBD2 (5 bases). Germline V gene sequence: CDR1 DFQATT, CDR2 SNEGSKA (reference sequence). V dropped 5 bases and J dropped 6 bases, with 25 bases sitting between them. The CDR3 length is 16 residues. The CDR3 DNA sequence: TGCAGTGCTTCCCGCGCCGGGGATGACTATGTAAAGACCCAGTACTTC. Translation gives CSASRAGDDYVKTQYF.

The rearrangement joins TRBV4-1 to TRBJ2-7; D remains ambiguous. The CDR3 length is 14 residues. Trimming removed 0 bases from V and 4 bases from J, with 10 bases in between. Germline V gives CDR1 MGHRA, CDR2 YSYEKL. The CDR3 loop is CASSQDLSQYEQYF. DNA of the CDR3: TGCGCCAGCAGCCAAGATCTATCGCAGTACGAGCAGTACTTC.